One and the same sample provided the 23 T cell receptor beta chains below, sequenced in a study of cytomegalovirus exposure and HLA in healthy donors. Primers included in the PCR were 60 Vbeta and 13 Jbeta primers. TCRdb's table, derived via immunoSEQ multiplex PCR, lists solely in-frame clones and lacks some. The sample lists about 120,000 clones, under 90% occurring once. The sample taken for sequencing was PBMCs. The receptors were sampled from a woman in her thirties or forties in good health and CMV-seropositive.

The chain couples TRBV6-5 to TRBJ1-5; maybe TRBD1 (5 bases). CDR3 length equals 14 residues. Between the trimmed V and J ends, which lost 6 bases and 1 base, there was a span of 10 bases. The germline gives CDR1 MNHEY, CDR2 SVGAGI. The CDR3, as DNA: TGTGCCAGCAGAAGCGGGGCAAGCAATCAGCCCCAGCATTTT. The encoded protein is CASRSGASNQPQHF.

The chain joins TRBV7-2 to TRBJ1-1; no reliable D call. This CDR3 spans 14 amino acids. Germline V gene data show CDR1 as SGHTA and CDR2 as FQGNSA. The germline V and J ends were trimmed by 3 bases and 4 bases, with 12 bases remaining between them. The CDR3 sequence is CASSFGDSGTEAFF. The CDR3 DNA reads TGTGCCAGCAGCTTTGGGGATAGCGGCACTGAAGCTTTCTTT.

CDR3 in DNA: TGTGCCAGCAGCCGAGAGGGACAGGGTGCGGATGAAGCTTTCTTT. This translates into CASSREGQGADEAFF. The chain is built from TRBV11-2 and TRBJ1-1; the match to TRBD1 covers 9 bases. V gave up 5 bases and J gave up 7 bases; unmatched junction bases: 11. Germline-derived CDR1 and CDR2 are SGHAT and FQNNGV. The CDR3 loop spans 15 amino acids. The whole variable domain, filled in from reference TRBV11-2 and TRBJ1-1, reads EAGVAQSPRYKIIEKRQSVAFWCNPISGHATLYWYQQILGQGPKLLIQFQNNGVVDDSQLPKDRFSAERLKGVDSTLKIQPAKLEDSAVYLCASSREGQGADEAFFGQGTRLTVV.

Remarks on this clone: The same CDR3 arises from other DNA sequences in this sample as well. The CDR3 here is CASSLSRFSYNEQFF. CDR3 DNA sequence: TGTGCCAGCAGCTTGAGCAGGTTCTCCTACAATGAGCAGTTCTTC. V and J are TRBV7-2 and TRBJ2-1; unclear D gene. Germline CDR1 and CDR2: SGHTA and FQGNSA. This CDR3 spans 15 amino acids. The germline V and J ends were trimmed by 3 bases and 0 bases, with 9 bases remaining between them. The variable domain in full, completed from reference TRBV7-2 and TRBJ2-1, reads GAGVSQSPSNKVTEKGKDVELRCDPISGHTALYWYRQSLGQGLEFLIYFQGNSAPDKSGLPSDRFSAERTGGSVSTLTIQRTQQEDSAVYLCASSLSRFSYNEQFFGPGTRLTVL.

The chain is built from TRBV9 and TRBJ2-5; 11 positions match TRBD2. In germline, CDR1 is SGDLS, CDR2 YYNGEE. There are 15 residues in the CDR3. V shed 3 bases and J 2 bases; nucleotides not matched to a gene: 3. CDR3 bases: TGTGCCAGCAGCGCCGGGACTAGCGGACAAGAGACCCAGTACTTC. Protein sequence: CASSAGTSGQETQYF. Full variable domain (remainder filled in from reference TRBV9 and TRBJ2-5): DSGVTQTPKHLITATGQRVTLRCSPRSGDLSVYWYQQSLDQGLQFLIQYYNGEERAKGNILERFSAQQFPDLHSELNLSSLELGDSALYFCASSAGTSGQETQYFGPGTRLLVL.

The J gene is TRBJ1-5, the V gene TRBV5-1; 10 bases are a match to TRBD1. Germline V gene sequence: CDR1 SGHRS, CDR2 YFSETQ. The CDR3 contains 16 residues. V dropped 0 bases and J dropped 4; count of bases not matched to a gene: 4. This CDR3 reads CASSLDGGQGNQPQHF. In nucleotides, the CDR3 is TGCGCCAGCAGCTTGGATGGGGGACAGGGGAATCAGCCCCAGCATTTT.

The rearrangement joins TRBV9 to TRBJ1-1, with 8 bases identical to TRBD1. The CDR3 contains 15 residues. V shed 5 bases and J 5 bases; nucleotides not matched to a gene: 11. The germline V gene has CDR1 SGDLS and CDR2 YYNGEE. CDR3 sequence (DNA): TGTGCCAGCAGGTCCATCCAGGGGGCGATTACTGAAGCTTTCTTT. This sequence encodes CASRSIQGAITEAFF. Together with reference TRBV9 and TRBJ1-1, the CDR3 gives the full variable domain: DSGVTQTPKHLITATGQRVTLRCSPRSGDLSVYWYQQSLDQGLQFLIQYYNGEERAKGNILERFSAQQFPDLHSELNLSSLELGDSALYFCASRSIQGAITEAFFGQGTRLTVV.

This chain links TRBV19 with TRBJ2-5, with a tentative D call TRBD2 (5 bases). The DNA matches TRBJ2-7 better at its end, which makes the J call doubtful. CDR3 size: 14 residues. CDR1 is LNHDA and CDR2 is SQIVND in the germline V gene (reference sequence). Here the CDR3 reads CASSISPEGYEQYF. The CDR3 DNA sequence: TGTGCCAGTAGTATAAGCCCCGAGGGCTACGAGCAGTACTTC.

Concerning this clone itself: The junction shows a germline mismatch at one end, possibly a read error. The chain links TRBV7-7 to TRBJ2-7; D is unclear. This CDR3 has 16 amino acids. The V gene's germline CDR1 is SSHAT and CDR2 FNYEAQ (reference sequence). CDR3 sequence (DNA): TGTGCTAGCAGCCCCGTAGTAGCAGTATGCTCCTACGAGCAGTACTTC. It translates to CASSPVVAVCSYEQYF.

This chain joins TRBV7-9 and TRBJ2-5; tentatively, D is TRBD2 (6 bases). This CDR3 contains 19 residues. The germline V and J ends were trimmed by 4 bases and 2 bases, with 26 bases remaining between them. Per the germline V gene, CDR1 is SEHNR and CDR2 is FQNEAQ (reference sequence). This chain's CDR3 is CASSSAWQTFLAEQETQYF. The CDR3 DNA is TGTGCCAGCAGCTCCGCTTGGCAGACCTTTTTAGCGGAGCAAGAGACCCAGTACTTC.

V and J are TRBV30 and TRBJ1-2; 11 bases match TRBD1. The junction had 9 bases not matched to a gene; V was cut back by 1 base and J by 5 bases. The CDR3 has 16 residues. Germline lookup yields CDR1 GTSNPN and CDR2 SVGIG (reference sequence). DNA for the CDR3: TGTGCCTGGAGTGAAACCGGACAGGGGGCAAGATATGGCTACACCTTC. Protein sequence: CAWSETGQGARYGYTF.

The chain is built from TRBV15 and TRBJ2-7; 10 bases agree with TRBD1. The CDR3 spans 15 residues. Looked up from germline, CDR1 is LNHNV and CDR2 is YYDKDF (reference sequence). J lost 3 bases, V lost 3 bases, and 5 bases had no gene match. The CDR3 spells CATSSGTGAIYEQYF. Here the CDR3 DNA reads TGTGCCACCAGCAGCGGGACAGGGGCAATCTACGAGCAGTACTTC.

The rearrangement links TRBV4-3 to TRBJ2-3; a weak D match, TRBD2 (5 bases). Trimming took off 6 bases at V and 2 bases at J, with 15 bases between the two ends. Germline V gives CDR1 LGHNA, CDR2 YSLEER. This CDR3 region has 15 residues. The CDR3 sequence: CASSLTSSNTDTQYF. The CDR3 DNA is TGCGCCAGCAGTCTTACTAGTTCCAACACAGATACGCAGTATTTT.

The rearrangement links TRBV9 to TRBJ2-7; no definite D call. Germline V CDR1 and CDR2: SGDLS, YYNGEE. The CDR3 consists of 15 residues. Trimming stripped 0 bases from V and 3 bases from J, with 13 bases between. CDR3 residues: CASSVEPGDIYEQYF. The CDR3 DNA sequence: TGTGCCAGCAGCGTAGAGCCAGGTGACATCTACGAGCAGTACTTC. Combining the CDR3 with reference TRBV9 and TRBJ2-7 gives the whole variable domain DSGVTQTPKHLITATGQRVTLRCSPRSGDLSVYWYQQSLDQGLQFLIQYYNGEERAKGNILERFSAQQFPDLHSELNLSSLELGDSALYFCASSVEPGDIYEQYFGPGTRLTVT.

The V and J genes are TRBV19 and TRBJ1-2, with 7 bases that match TRBD1. CDR1 is LNHDA and CDR2 is SQIVND in the germline V gene (reference sequence). The trim removed 6 bases at V and 8 bases at J, leaving 15 bases unmatched. The CDR3 is 15 amino acids. CDR3 sequence reads: CASSRGTERLVGYTF. CDR3 DNA sequence: TGTGCCAGTAGCCGGGGGACAGAGCGCCTCGTCGGCTACACCTTC.

This clone was picked up a small number of times. The CDR3 is CASSYERDSGANVLTF. CDR3 bases: TGTGCCAGCAGTTACGAAAGAGATTCTGGGGCCAACGTCCTGACTTTC. V usage is TRBV6-5 and J usage is TRBJ2-6; no reliable D call. Germline lookup yields CDR1 MNHEY and CDR2 SVGAGI. The CDR3 is 16 residues long. The V end lost 2 bases, the J end lost 1 base, and 9 bases lay between the germline ends.

The chain is built from TRBV9 and TRBJ2-1; perhaps TRBD2 as D (5 bases). The germline gives CDR1 SGDLS, CDR2 YYNGEE. Trimming cost V 0 bases and J 6 bases, with 10 bases left between them. The CDR3 is 14 residues long. This chain's CDR3 is CASSVDQRSNEQFF. DNA for the CDR3: TGTGCCAGCAGCGTAGACCAGCGGAGCAATGAGCAGTTCTTC.

The V call is TRBV27, the J call TRBJ1-1; no reliable D call. The CDR3 extends over 14 amino acids. The germline V and J ends were trimmed by 1 base and 0 bases, with 6 bases remaining between them. CDR1 MNHEY and CDR2 SMNVEV come from the germline V gene (reference sequence). CDR3 loop: CASSLFSMNTEAFF. CDR3 in DNA: TGTGCCAGCAGTTTATTTTCTATGAACACTGAAGCTTTCTTT.

The chain recombines TRBV7-9 with TRBJ1-1, with 8 bases fitting TRBD1. V lost 0 bases and J lost 0; bases outside the gene matches: 9. CDR1 and CDR2 (germline): SEHNR, FQNEAQ (reference sequence). The CDR3 loop spans 18 amino acids. In DNA form, the CDR3 reads TGTGCCAGCAGCTTAGCGGCGGGCAGGGGGCGTTTGAACACTGAAGCTTTCTTT. This codes for CASSLAAGRGRLNTEAFF. The variable domain in full, with the rest retrieved from reference TRBV7-9 and TRBJ1-1, is DTGVSQNPRHKITKRGQNVTFRCDPISEHNRLYWYRQTLGQGPEFLTYFQNEAQLEKSRLLSDRFSAERPKGSFSTLEIQRTEQGDSAMYLCASSLAAGRGRLNTEAFFGQGTRLTVV.

Details on this clone: A read error may account for a junction end that differs from germline. The same CDR3 arises from other DNA sequences in this sample as well. The rearrangement uses TRBV28 and TRBJ1-1; tentative D call: TRBD1 (5 bases). Germline V lookup: CDR1 MDHEN, CDR2 SYDVKM. CDR3 length: 13 residues. DNA of the CDR3: TGTGCTAGCACCCCCCAGGGGAACACTGAAGCTTTCTTT. This encodes CASTPQGNTEAFF.

The chain combines TRBV5-5 with TRBJ2-5; TRBD2 matches at 8 bases. V was pared by 3 bases and J by 11 bases, with 12 bases of the junction left unmatched. CDR1 SGHKS and CDR2 YYEKEE come from the germline V gene (reference sequence). This CDR3 contains 14 residues. CDR3 DNA: TGTGCCAGCAGCTCAGCGGGAGAAGTCTTAGAGCAGTACTTC. This codes for CASSSAGEVLEQYF.

This clone is a singleton in its sample. The rearrangement uses TRBV30 and TRBJ1-3; TRBD1 might be the D (5 bases). Germline loops: CDR1 GTSNPN, CDR2 SVGIG (reference sequence). CDR3 length equals 14 residues. Trimming took 2 bases from V and 3 from J, leaving 11 bases between them. DNA of the CDR3: TGTGCCTGGAGTACGGGGGTAAATGGAAACACCATATATTTT. It codes for CAWSTGVNGNTIYF.

This chain joins TRBV7-2 and TRBJ2-7; the match to TRBD2 covers 13 bases. With V trimmed by 5 bases and J by 4 bases, 5 bases remained unmatched. The germline V gene has CDR1 SGHTA and CDR2 FQGNSA. CDR3 length equals 15 residues. The CDR3 sequence: CASSLRTSGSYEQYF. The CDR3 bases are TGTGCCAGCAGCCTTAGGACTAGCGGGAGTTACGAGCAGTACTTC. The entire variable domain, with the rest obtained from reference TRBV7-2 and TRBJ2-7, is as follows: GAGVSQSPSNKVTEKGKDVELRCDPISGHTALYWYRQSLGQGLEFLIYFQGNSAPDKSGLPSDRFSAERTGGSVSTLTIQRTQQEDSAVYLCASSLRTSGSYEQYFGPGTRLTVT.